Presented here are 27 T cell receptor beta chains from one specimen sequenced in a study of blood T cell repertoires in COVID-19. Clones were sequenced by immunoSEQ multiplex PCR, and TCRdb holds only the in-frame ones, with some missing. The repertoire holds 150,000 to 200,000 clones, with around 76% as singletons. Sequencing used PBMCs or T cells enriched from blood (not recorded which). These receptors originate from a woman aged 45-59 years with acute COVID-19.

This clone appeared once. The chain joins TRBV27 to TRBJ2-5; 7 bases fit TRBD1. CDR3 length: 14 residues. Germline CDR1 and CDR2: MNHEY and SMNVEV (reference sequence). With V trimmed by 1 base and J by 5 bases, 4 bases remained unmatched. The DNA for the CDR3 is TGTGCCAGCAGTTTATTAGGACAGGTGGAGACCCAGTACTTC. This codes for CASSLLGQVETQYF.

V is TRBV24-1 and J is TRBJ2-7; TRBD1 matches at 7 bases. V shed 4 bases and J 2 bases; nucleotides not matched to a gene: 10. The CDR3 has 16 amino acids. Germline V gives CDR1 KGHDR, CDR2 SFDVKD. The CDR3 sequence: CATSEPTDGTAYEQYV. The CDR3, as DNA: TGTGCCACCAGTGAACCAACCGATGGGACAGCCTACGAGCAGTACGTC.

V is TRBV7-9 and J is TRBJ1-6; TRBD1 is a possible D gene (6 bases). This CDR3 is 14 amino acids long. Per germline, CDR1 SEHNR and CDR2 FQNEAQ (reference sequence). Trimming shortened V by 1 base and J by 6 bases, and 7 bases separated the two germline ends. CDR3 nucleotides: TGTGCCAGCAGCTTAGGCAGGGGTAATTCACCCCTCCACTTT. Translation gives CASSLGRGNSPLHF. Variable domain in full (rest from reference TRBV7-9 and TRBJ1-6): DTGVSQNPRHKITKRGQNVTFRCDPISEHNRLYWYRQTLGQGPEFLTYFQNEAQLEKSRLLSDRFSAERPKGSFSTLEIQRTEQGDSAMYLCASSLGRGNSPLHFGNGTRLTVT.

This rearrangement joins TRBV11-2 to TRBJ1-3; 10 nucleotides match TRBD1. Germline V lookup: CDR1 SGHAT, CDR2 FQNNGV. Losses at the gene ends were 6 bases for V and 4 bases for J; bases not matched to a gene: 9. The CDR3 sequence is 16 residues long. In nucleotides, the CDR3 is TGTGCCAGCAGAACGACAGGGGGCCACACGGGAAACACCATATATTTT. It specifies CASRTTGGHTGNTIYF.

This rearrangement joins TRBV28 to TRBJ1-5; 8 bases align to TRBD1. Germline V gene data show CDR1 as MDHEN and CDR2 as SYDVKM. V shed 6 bases, J shed 7 bases, and the junction held 5 bases outside the gene matches. The length of the CDR3 is 13 residues. For the CDR3, the DNA is TGTGCCAGCAGCCCGGACAGGGCGCAGCCCCAGCATTTT. Amino acid sequence: CASSPDRAQPQHF.

This clone came up once. The rearrangement uses TRBV3-1 (or the pseudogene TRBV3-2) and TRBJ2-5; D uncertain. CDR1 and CDR2 from the germline V gene are LGHDT and YNNKEL (reference sequence). The V end lost 1 base, the J end lost 1 base, and 7 bases lay between the germline ends. The CDR3 covers 14 residues. CDR3 sequence (DNA): TGTGCCAGCAGCCAAGGACTCGGCCAAGAGACCCAGTACTTC. Residues: CASSQGLGQETQYF.

The chain carries TRBV13 and TRBJ2-7; 7 nucleotides match TRBD2. V shed 0 bases and J 4 bases; nucleotides not matched to a gene: 3. From germline, CDR1 is PRHDT and CDR2 FYEKMQ (reference sequence). The CDR3 extends over 14 amino acids. The DNA for the CDR3 is TGTGCCAGCAGCTTAGGGGCTAGCGGTTACGAGCAGTACGTC. This encodes CASSLGASGYEQYV.

DNA for the CDR3: TGTGCCAGCAGTCCCCCGCAGGTCCGGGGTAATGAAAAACTGTTTTTT. Translated: CASSPPQVRGNEKLFF. V usage is TRBV28 and J usage is TRBJ1-4; the D is unclear. The CDR3 extends over 16 amino acids. Germline V gene sequence: CDR1 MDHEN, CDR2 SYDVKM. The V gene lost 5 bases and the J gene lost 4 bases, with 17 bases spanning the gap.

The chain recombines TRBV15 with TRBJ1-6; no clear D. V was cut by 4 bases and J by 7 bases, with 5 bases left in between. The CDR3 totals 12 residues. Germline lookup yields CDR1 LNHNV and CDR2 YYDKDF (reference sequence). CDR3 in DNA: TGTGCCACCAGCAACGAGAATTCACCCCTCCACTTT. This sequence encodes CATSNENSPLHF.

This clone was found a few times. V is TRBV2 and J is TRBJ1-4; 7 bases are shared with TRBD1. Losses at the gene ends were 6 bases for V and 3 bases for J; bases not matched to a gene: 7. The CDR3 sequence is 15 residues long. The V gene's germline CDR1 is SNHLY and CDR2 FYNNEI. CDR3 sequence (DNA): TGTGCCAGCAGAGCAAGGACAGGTCCTAATGAAAAACTGTTTTTT. It codes for CASRARTGPNEKLFF.

The CDR3: CASSPAGQGANQPQHF. The DNA for the CDR3 is TGTGCCAGCAGCCCAGCGGGACAGGGGGCCAATCAGCCCCAGCATTTT. The chain couples TRBV28 to TRBJ1-5; TRBD1 matches 12 bases. The V segment lost 6 bases and the J segment 3 bases; nucleotides outside the gene matches: 6. Germline CDR1 and CDR2: MDHEN and SYDVKM. This CDR3 is 16 amino acids long.

This chain uses TRBV19 with TRBJ2-3, with TRBD1 identical over 8 bases. Trimming at V came to 5 bases and at J to 1 base, leaving 14 bases not matched to a gene. The CDR3 is made up of 18 amino acids. Germline values: CDR1 LNHDA, CDR2 SQIVND (reference sequence). This CDR3 is CASSVDSRGLLGTDTQYF. DNA for the CDR3: TGTGCCAGTAGTGTGGACTCCAGGGGGCTTCTCGGCACAGATACGCAGTATTTT.

A single count supports this clone. The chain has TRBV4-3 and TRBJ1-4; 8 bases line up with TRBD1. The CDR3 has 15 amino acids. Losses at the gene ends were 1 base for V and 7 bases for J; bases not matched to a gene: 5. Germline lookup yields CDR1 LGHNA and CDR2 YSLEER. Written as DNA, the CDR3 is TGCGCCAGCAGCCAAGCTTCAGGGGGCCTTGAAAAACTGTTTTTT. This sequence encodes CASSQASGGLEKLFF.

CDR3 amino acids: CASSLARSDTGELFF. CDR3 in DNA: TGTGCCAGCAGCTTAGCCCGTAGTGACACCGGGGAGCTGTTTTTT. This rearrangement joins TRBV7-6 to TRBJ2-2; D is unresolved. Trimming took 0 bases from V and 3 from J, leaving 8 bases between them. CDR3 size: 15 residues. Per germline, CDR1 SGHVS and CDR2 FNYEAQ.

This chain connects TRBV6-5 to TRBJ1-2, with a tentative D call TRBD1 (6 bases). V lost 4 bases, J lost 8 bases, and 11 bases lay in between. CDR3 size: 12 residues. The germline gives CDR1 MNHEY, CDR2 SVGAGI. CDR3: CASSSGAQGYTF. As DNA, the CDR3 is TGTGCCAGCAGTTCAGGGGCGCAAGGCTACACCTTC.

This rearrangement joins TRBV7-3 to TRBJ2-1; 10 nucleotides match TRBD2. V was clipped by 4 bases and J by 8 bases; unmatched bases: 5. CDR3 size: 14 residues. Germline CDR1 and CDR2: SGHTA and FQGTGA. The CDR3 nucleotides read TGTGCCAGCAGCTCTAGCGGGGGCTTAGATGAGCAGTTCTTC. It yields the protein CASSSSGGLDEQFF.

A few counts support this clone. The V call is TRBV5-5, the J call TRBJ1-1; D not certain. Deletions cut 4 bases from V and 2 bases from J, with 3 bases between. This CDR3 is built from 11 residues. CDR1 is SGHKS and CDR2 is YYEKEE in the germline V gene (reference sequence). CDR3 nucleotide sequence: TGTGCCAGCAGCCTAAACACTGAAGCTTTCTTT. Translating gives CASSLNTEAFF.

This clone came up a few times. V is TRBV7-9 and J is TRBJ2-3, with D possibly being TRBD2 (6 bases). Germline V CDR1 and CDR2: SEHNR, FQNEAQ (reference sequence). This CDR3 has 15 amino acids. V was pared by 5 bases and J by 8 bases, with 20 bases between. CDR3 in amino acids: CASSSRDLPTGTQYF. In DNA form, the CDR3 reads TGTGCCAGCAGCAGCCGGGACTTACCTACTGGTACGCAGTATTTT.

The V and J genes are TRBV2 and TRBJ2-3, with unresolved D. V lost 4 bases and J 7 bases, leaving 6 bases between the germline ends. The CDR3 is made up of 11 amino acids. CDR1 and CDR2 from the germline V gene are SNHLY and FYNNEI. For the CDR3, the DNA is TGTGCCAGCAGTGTGAGTAATACGCAGTATTTT. It yields the protein CASSVSNTQYF. The entire variable domain, with the rest obtained from reference TRBV2 and TRBJ2-3, is as follows: EPEVTQTPSHQVTQMGQEVILRCVPISNHLYFYWYRQILGQKVEFLVSFYNNEISEKSEIFDDQFSVERPDGSNFTLKIRSTKLEDSAMYFCASSVSNTQYFGPGTRLTVL.

The J gene is TRBJ1-6, the V gene TRBV4-1; D not certain. CDR3 length: 14 amino acids. Germline lookup yields CDR1 MGHRA and CDR2 YSYEKL. The V end was cut by 8 bases, the J end by 8 bases, with 16 bases between. The CDR3 nucleotides are TGCGCCAGCGATAGCCCGGGAACCTATTCACCCCTCCACTTT. Its protein is CASDSPGTYSPLHF.

This clone was detected once. The rearrangement links TRBV14 to TRBJ1-2, with D tentatively TRBD1 (5 bases). The CDR3 loop spans 17 amino acids. V was clipped by 0 bases and J by 6 bases, with 20 bases between them. The germline gives CDR1 SGHDN, CDR2 FVKESK. Written as DNA, the CDR3 is TGTGCCAGCAGCCAAGATTGGCGGTCGGGGGGTAGAAATGGCTACACCTTC. Translating gives CASSQDWRSGGRNGYTF.

V is TRBV28 and J is TRBJ1-2, with 8 bases fitting TRBD1. Germline CDR1 MDHEN, CDR2 SYDVKM. The CDR3 contains 13 residues. Germline trimming cut 3 bases from V and 10 bases from J; bases unmatched to any gene: 7. The CDR3 sequence: CASSFLDRAIYTF. CDR3 DNA: TGTGCCAGCAGTTTCCTGGACAGGGCCATCTACACCTTC.

The chain joins TRBV10-1 to TRBJ1-3; D uncertain. Germline V lookup: CDR1 WNHNN, CDR2 SYGVQD (reference sequence). CDR3 length equals 13 residues. Trimming left V 4 bases short and J 2 bases short, with 6 bases between. This CDR3 reads CASSGAAGNTIYF. The CDR3 nucleotides read TGCGCCAGCAGTGGAGCGGCTGGAAACACCATATATTTT.

The J gene is TRBJ2-7, the V gene TRBV6-2 or TRBV6-3; 7 bases align to TRBD2. Looked up from germline, CDR1 is MNHEY and CDR2 is SVGEGT. The CDR3 runs to 16 residues. The J segment lost 0 bases and the V segment lost 4 bases, leaving 9 bases of the junction unmatched. The CDR3 loop reads CASSSPSRGSSYEQYV. For the CDR3, the DNA is TGTGCCAGCAGTTCCCCCTCGCGGGGGAGCTCCTACGAGCAGTACGTC.

This chain links TRBV7-3 with TRBJ2-3, with TRBD1 as a possible D gene (6 bases). The length of the CDR3 is 13 residues. Trimming stripped 5 bases from V and 5 bases from J, with 11 bases between. Germline-derived CDR1 and CDR2 are SGHTA and FQGTGA. In DNA, the CDR3 is TGTGCCAGCAGCGAGGACAGTTTAGATACGCAGTATTTT. The encoded protein is CASSEDSLDTQYF.

Only a few counts were recorded for this clone. This chain links TRBV6-5 with TRBJ1-5; D call uncertain. The CDR3 covers 15 residues. Germline V CDR1 and CDR2: MNHEY, SVGAGI. The V end lost 7 bases, the J end lost 3 bases, and 16 bases lay between the germline ends. The chain's CDR3 is CASTHRHSSNQPQHF. The CDR3 region has the DNA TGTGCCAGCACCCATCGCCACAGCTCCAATCAGCCCCAGCATTTT.

The J gene is TRBJ1-5, the V gene TRBV6-6; 8 bases are shared with TRBD1. Germline V gives CDR1 MNHNY, CDR2 SVGAGI (reference sequence). The J segment lost 1 base and the V segment lost 4 bases, leaving 3 bases of the junction unmatched. The length of the CDR3 is 15 residues. The CDR3 is CASSSTGESNQPQHF. The CDR3 nucleotides are TGTGCCAGCAGTTCGACAGGGGAAAGCAATCAGCCCCAGCATTTT.